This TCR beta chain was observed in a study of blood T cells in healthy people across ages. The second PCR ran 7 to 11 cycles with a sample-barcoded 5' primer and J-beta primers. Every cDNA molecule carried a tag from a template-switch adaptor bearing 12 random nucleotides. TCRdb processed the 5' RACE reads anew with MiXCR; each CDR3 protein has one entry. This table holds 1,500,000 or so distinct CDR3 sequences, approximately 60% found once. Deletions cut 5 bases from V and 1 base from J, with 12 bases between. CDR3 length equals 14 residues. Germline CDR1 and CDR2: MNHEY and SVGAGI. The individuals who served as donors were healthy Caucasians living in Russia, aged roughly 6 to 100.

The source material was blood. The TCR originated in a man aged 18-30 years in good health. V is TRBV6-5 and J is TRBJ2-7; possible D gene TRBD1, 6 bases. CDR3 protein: CASSGTRGSYEQYF. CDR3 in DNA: TGTGCCAGCAGTGGGACGAGGGGGTCCTACGAGCAGTACTTC.